This T cell receptor beta chain was captured by sequencing in a study of cytomegalovirus exposure and HLA in healthy donors. Study outcomes and limitations: Indistinguishable V segments, including TRBV6-2 and TRBV6-3, were excluded. When analyzed later, the rates of TCR association showed variation by HLA locus, with DRB1 the most and HLA-C the fewest. Cytomegalovirus status was reportedly diagnosed by the classifier with high sensitivity and specificity.

Germline lookup yields CDR1 SGHKS and CDR2 YYEKEE (reference sequence). CDR3 length: 16 residues. After removal of 2 bases from V and 4 bases from J, the junction contained 8 bases not matched to a gene. Primers: 60 Vbeta forward and 13 Jbeta reverse. The table came from immunoSEQ multiplex PCR; TCRdb's copy has only in-frame clones and leaves some out. The table records tens of thousands of clones, 60% to 80% of them present only once. The sample holds one count of this clone. Its antigen is currently unknown. This receptor was taken from a woman aged 40 to 55 in good health and CMV-seropositive. What was sequenced was PBMCs. J is TRBJ2-7 and V is TRBV5-5; 11 nucleotides align to TRBD1. The CDR3 reads CASSLTGTGGAYEQYF. The CDR3 coding sequence is TGTGCCAGCAGCTTAACCGGGACAGGGGGTGCGTACGAGCAGTACTTC.